This T cell receptor (beta chain) was recovered during a study of circulating CD8 cells and anti-PD-1 response in melanoma. Overall study: Anti-PD-1 was first-line therapy for about 50% of the 13 patients.

Looked up from germline, CDR1 is DFQATT and CDR2 is SNEGSKA (reference sequence). Trimming shortened V by 5 bases and J by 0 bases, and 17 bases separated the two germline ends. The CDR3 is made up of 15 amino acids. This clonotype is large (0.1 to 1%) by share. Its antigen is as yet unknown. The QIAseq Immune Repertoire TCR panel built the libraries from around 15 ng of total RNA. TCRdb ran MiXCR on the reads and lists one entry per CDR3 protein. The table includes more than 450 distinct CDR3 sequences, roughly 6.2% detected once. Findings and caveats of the study: Experiments were generally run without replicates. Clonotype sharing was highest between DPOS and TIGIT subsets. TIGIT repertoires were least diverse, DNEG repertoires most diverse.

Four subsets defined by PD-1 and/or TIGIT were sorted from live CD3+CD8+TCRalphabeta+ cells. The specimen was CD8+ T cells from PBMCs, collected at baseline or after one month of anti-PD-1 therapy (not recorded which). The V and J genes are TRBV20-1 and TRBJ2-7, with TRBD2 as a possible D gene (7 bases). The receptor's source is a human donor with melanoma. The CDR3 loop reads CSAAFPGGGSYEQYF. As DNA, the CDR3 is TGCAGTGCTGCCTTCCCGGGGGGCGGCTCCTACGAGCAGTACTTC.